These 19 T cell receptor beta chains came from one sample sequenced in a study of blood T cell repertoires in COVID-19. TCRdb's copy holds only in-frame clones and misses some; the assay was immunoSEQ multiplex PCR. Among 300,000 or so clones listed, around nine tenths were seen once. Sequences were obtained from PBMCs or T cells enriched from blood (not recorded which). The receptors shown here come from a man aged 55 to 70 who had recovered from COVID-19.

The table lists this clone with a count of one. The chain recombines TRBV6-6 with TRBJ2-1, with D possibly TRBD1 on 6 matching bases. The germline V gene has CDR1 MNHNY and CDR2 SVGAGI (reference sequence). Trimming left V 7 bases short and J 6 bases short, with 16 bases between. The CDR3 covers 14 residues. CDR3 sequence (DNA): TGTGCCAGCAATAAACAGGGCGGAGGCAATGAGCAGTTCTTC. Translated: CASNKQGGGNEQFF.

The chain has TRBV29-1 and TRBJ1-1; 7 bases fit TRBD1. CDR1 and CDR2 (germline): SQVTM, ANQGSEA. The V and J ends lost 7 bases and 2 bases, in that order; junction bases with no gene match: 10. The CDR3 length is 14 residues. CDR3 in amino acids: CSATPGQINTEAFF. In DNA form, the CDR3 reads TGCAGCGCTACTCCGGGACAGATTAACACTGAAGCTTTCTTT.

The genes are TRBV7-9 and TRBJ1-4, with D unclear. Germline V gene lookup returns CDR1 SEHNR and CDR2 FQNEAQ (reference sequence). With 3 bases removed from V and 2 bases from J, the gap between germline ends came to 4 bases. This CDR3 contains 13 residues. In DNA, the CDR3 is TGTGCCAGCAGCTTTCCGACTAATGAAAAACTGTTTTTT. It specifies CASSFPTNEKLFF.

The gene calls are TRBV6-2 or TRBV6-3 and TRBJ2-3; 10 nucleotides match TRBD2. After removal of 6 bases from V and 2 bases from J, the junction contained 8 bases not matched to a gene. This CDR3 has 16 residues. Germline V gene lookup returns CDR1 MNHEY and CDR2 SVGEGT. CDR3 protein: CASSRIAGGPTDTQYF. CDR3 coding DNA: TGTGCCAGCAGCCGAATAGCGGGGGGCCCCACAGATACGCAGTATTTT.

This clone was found once. This chain links TRBV6-5 with TRBJ1-2; 9 bases are a match to TRBD1. The junction had 11 bases not matched to a gene; V was cut back by 5 bases and J by 7 bases. The CDR3 contains 15 residues. Germline V lookup: CDR1 MNHEY, CDR2 SVGAGI. The CDR3: CASSRGGQGASGYTF. CDR3 sequence (DNA): TGTGCCAGCAGTAGGGGGGGACAGGGAGCGAGTGGCTACACCTTC.

This clone showed up just a few times. This sequence joins TRBV18 and TRBJ2-7; possibly TRBD2 for D (5 bases). V was clipped by 5 bases and J by 4 bases, with 9 bases between them. Looked up from germline, CDR1 is KGHSH and CDR2 is LQKENI. This CDR3 is built from 12 residues. CDR3 coding DNA: TGTGCCAGCTCAGTCGGCGGGTACGAGCAGTACTTC. It specifies CASSVGGYEQYF. The full variable domain, completed using reference TRBV18 and TRBJ2-7, is NAGVMQNPRHLVRRRGQEARLRCSPMKGHSHVYWYRQLPEEGLKFMVYLQKENIIDESGMPKERFSAEFPKEGPSILRIQQVVRGDSAAYFCASSVGGYEQYFGPGTRLTVT.

The V gene is TRBV24-1, the J gene TRBJ2-3; 10 bases align to TRBD1. Per the germline V gene, CDR1 is KGHDR and CDR2 is SFDVKD. Trimming cost V 3 bases and J 0 bases; bases outside gene matches: 14. There are 20 residues in the CDR3. Written as DNA, the CDR3 is TGTGCCACCAGTGATCCGACAGGGGGCGCCTACCGGACCAGCACAGATACGCAGTATTTT. It codes for CATSDPTGGAYRTSTDTQYF.

J is TRBJ2-1 and V is TRBV7-6; 7 nucleotides line up with TRBD1. CDR1 is SGHVS, CDR2 FNYEAQ, per germline. There are 15 residues in the CDR3. With 4 bases clipped from V and 8 bases from J, the junction kept 11 bases outside the gene matches. The CDR3 loop is CASSSDRENLHEQFF. The CDR3 DNA reads as TGTGCCAGCAGCTCCGACAGGGAAAATCTACATGAGCAGTTCTTC.

The J gene is TRBJ1-2, the V gene TRBV19; D is perhaps TRBD1 (5 bases). This CDR3 contains 14 residues. Germline CDR1 LNHDA, CDR2 SQIVND (reference sequence). Trimming took 5 bases from V and 4 from J, leaving 14 bases between them. CDR3 amino acids: CASSGVGDVYGYTF. The CDR3 nucleotides read TGTGCCAGTAGTGGAGTAGGGGATGTCTATGGCTACACCTTC. Complete variable domain (other parts from reference TRBV19 and TRBJ1-2): DGGITQSPKYLFRKEGQNVTLSCEQNLNHDAMYWYRQDPGQGLRLIYYSQIVNDFQKGDIAEGYSVSREKKESFPLTVTSAQKNPTAFYLCASSGVGDVYGYTFGSGTRLTVV.

The V gene is TRBV5-4, the J gene TRBJ2-2, with a possible D match to TRBD1 (5 bases). The CDR3 length is 15 residues. The germline V gene encodes CDR1 SGHNT and CDR2 YYREEE (reference sequence). Trimming removed 0 bases from V and 0 bases from J, with 6 bases in between. The CDR3 bases are TGTGCCAGCAGCTTGGGGGGCTCGAACACCGGGGAGCTGTTTTTT. It encodes CASSLGGSNTGELFF.

This clone appeared once. The rearrangement joins TRBV15 to TRBJ2-7; 10 bases map to TRBD2. J lost 4 bases, V lost 3 bases, and 12 bases had no gene match. The CDR3 loop spans 17 amino acids. Germline lookup yields CDR1 LNHNV and CDR2 YYDKDF (reference sequence). The CDR3 DNA is TGTGCCACCAGCAGGTCGCTAGCGGGAGCAATTGGGTACGAGCAGTACTTC. As protein: CATSRSLAGAIGYEQYF.

The chain recombines TRBV20-1 with TRBJ2-1; D might be TRBD2 (6 bases). The CDR3 length is 11 residues. Germline V gives CDR1 DFQATT, CDR2 SNEGSKA (reference sequence). Trimming shortened V by 7 bases and J by 5 bases, and 9 bases separated the two germline ends. The DNA for the CDR3 is TGCAGTGGACTAGTAGACAATGAGCAGTTCTTC. Encoded protein: CSGLVDNEQFF.

This clone was seen just once. This chain connects TRBV3-1 (or the pseudogene TRBV3-2) to TRBJ2-7, with TRBD2 matching over 7 bases. V trimming: 1 base; J trimming: 2 bases; junction bases outside the gene matches: 8. The CDR3 is made up of 16 amino acids. Germline V gene lookup returns CDR1 LGHDT and CDR2 YNNKEL (reference sequence). CDR3 bases: TGTGCCAGCAGCCAAGGGGGAGGGTTCTTTACCTACGAGCAGTACTTC. It codes for CASSQGGGFFTYEQYF.

A note on this clone: The junction departs from germline at one end; a sequencing error may be responsible. This chain links TRBV7-7 with TRBJ2-7; TRBD2 might be the D (5 bases). The V gene's germline CDR1 is SSHAT and CDR2 FNYEAQ (reference sequence). The CDR3 totals 16 residues. DNA for the CDR3: TGTGCTAGCAGCCCCAAATTTAGAGGGCCAAGAAACGAGCAGTACTTC. Its protein is CASSPKFRGPRNEQYF.

The CDR3 region is CASSRQGRVTEAFF. For the CDR3, the DNA is TGTGCCAGCAGCCGACAGGGGCGGGTCACTGAAGCTTTCTTT. This chain connects TRBV13 to TRBJ1-1, with 8 bases fitting TRBD1. V trimming: 5 bases; J trimming: 4 bases; junction bases outside the gene matches: 6. The CDR3 totals 14 residues. Germline CDR1 PRHDT, CDR2 FYEKMQ (reference sequence).

This chain links TRBV28 with TRBJ2-7, with TRBD2 matching 9 bases. Trimming at V came to 7 bases and at J to 1 base, leaving 11 bases not matched to a gene. The CDR3 runs to 16 residues. The germline V gene encodes CDR1 MDHEN and CDR2 SYDVKM. The CDR3 nucleotides are TGTGCCAGCACCGGGCGGGGGACTAGCCTGTCCTACGAGCAGTACTTC. This gives the protein CASTGRGTSLSYEQYF.

This sequence joins TRBV28 and TRBJ2-3; 8 bases map to TRBD2. J lost 2 bases, V lost 6 bases, and 7 bases had no gene match. The germline CDR1 and CDR2 sequences are MDHEN and SYDVKM. The CDR3 is 15 amino acids. CDR3 nucleotides: TGTGCCAGCAGACCCGGGGGGGGCCCCACAGATACGCAGTATTTT. Amino acid sequence: CASRPGGGPTDTQYF.

The V call is TRBV7-3, the J call TRBJ2-3, with a weak D call TRBD1 (8 bases). V was cut by 5 bases and J by 2 bases, with 14 bases left in between. The CDR3 has 15 residues. Germline CDR1 and CDR2: SGHTA and FQGTGA. The CDR3 loop reads CASSQTGGVTDTQYF. CDR3 nucleotides: TGTGCCAGCAGCCAAACAGGGGGGGTCACAGATACGCAGTATTTT.

The V and J genes are TRBV12-3 or TRBV12-4 and TRBJ1-6, with 7 positions matching TRBD1. CDR3 size: 13 residues. V lost 6 bases to trimming and J lost 7 bases; unmatched junction nucleotides: 3. CDR3 residues: CASRPGGNSPLHF. CDR3 DNA: TGTGCCAGCAGGCCAGGGGGGAATTCACCCCTCCACTTT.